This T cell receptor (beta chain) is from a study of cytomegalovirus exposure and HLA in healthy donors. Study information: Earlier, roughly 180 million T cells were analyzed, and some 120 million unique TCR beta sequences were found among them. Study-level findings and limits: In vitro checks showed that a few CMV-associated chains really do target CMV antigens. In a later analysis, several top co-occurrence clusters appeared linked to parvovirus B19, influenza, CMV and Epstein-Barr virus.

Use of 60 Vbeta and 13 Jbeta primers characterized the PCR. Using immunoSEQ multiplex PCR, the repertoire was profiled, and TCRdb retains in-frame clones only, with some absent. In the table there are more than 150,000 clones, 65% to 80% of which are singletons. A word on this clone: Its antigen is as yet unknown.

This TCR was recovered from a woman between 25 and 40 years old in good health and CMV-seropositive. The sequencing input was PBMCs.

The CDR3 here is CASSLAASAGYEQYF. CDR3 DNA: TGCGCCAGCAGCTTGGCCGCGTCGGCGGGATACGAGCAGTACTTC. This chain uses TRBV5-1 with TRBJ2-7; D is possibly TRBD2 (6 bases). The CDR3 totals 15 residues. Germline values: CDR1 SGHRS, CDR2 YFSETQ. Trimming removed 0 bases at V and 4 bases at J, with 14 bases between.